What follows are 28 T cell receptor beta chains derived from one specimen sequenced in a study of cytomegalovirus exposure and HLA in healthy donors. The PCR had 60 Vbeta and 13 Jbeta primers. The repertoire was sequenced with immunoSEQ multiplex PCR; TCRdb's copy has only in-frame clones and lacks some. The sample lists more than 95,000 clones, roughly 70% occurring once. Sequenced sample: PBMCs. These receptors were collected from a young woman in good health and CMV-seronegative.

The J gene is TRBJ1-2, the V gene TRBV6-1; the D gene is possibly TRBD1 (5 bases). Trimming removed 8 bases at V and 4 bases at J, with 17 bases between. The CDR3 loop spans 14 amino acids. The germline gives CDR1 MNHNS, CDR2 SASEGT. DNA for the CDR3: TGTGCCAGCGACAGTTCCGGATCGGGCTATGGCTACACCTTC. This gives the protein CASDSSGSGYGYTF.

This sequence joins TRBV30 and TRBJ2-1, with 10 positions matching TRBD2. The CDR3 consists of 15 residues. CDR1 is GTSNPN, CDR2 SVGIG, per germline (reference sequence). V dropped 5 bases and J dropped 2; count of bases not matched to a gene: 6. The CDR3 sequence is CAWSGSGGAYNEQFF. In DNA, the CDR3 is TGTGCCTGGTCAGGGAGCGGGGGGGCCTACAATGAGCAGTTCTTC.

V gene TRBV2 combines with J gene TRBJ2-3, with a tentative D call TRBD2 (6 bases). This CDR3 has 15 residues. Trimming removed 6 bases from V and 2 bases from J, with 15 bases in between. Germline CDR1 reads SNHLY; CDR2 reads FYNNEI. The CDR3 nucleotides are TGTGCCAGCAGGGAGGGCCTGATTGACACAGATACGCAGTATTTT. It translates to CASREGLIDTDTQYF.

The CDR3 DNA reads as TGCGCCAGCAGCCCCGGGACAGGGGTTACCTACGAGCAGTACTTC. Translation: CASSPGTGVTYEQYF. The V gene is TRBV5-1, the J gene TRBJ2-7; 10 bases match TRBD1. The CDR3 has 15 residues. With V trimmed by 4 bases and J by 2 bases, 6 bases remained unmatched. Germline V gene sequence: CDR1 SGHRS, CDR2 YFSETQ.

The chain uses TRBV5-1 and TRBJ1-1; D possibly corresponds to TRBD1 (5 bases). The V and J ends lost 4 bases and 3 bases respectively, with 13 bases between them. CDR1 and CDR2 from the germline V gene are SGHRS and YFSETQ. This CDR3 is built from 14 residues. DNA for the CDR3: TGCGCCAGCAGCGTTAGGGGCAGGGACACTGAAGCTTTCTTT. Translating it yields CASSVRGRDTEAFF.

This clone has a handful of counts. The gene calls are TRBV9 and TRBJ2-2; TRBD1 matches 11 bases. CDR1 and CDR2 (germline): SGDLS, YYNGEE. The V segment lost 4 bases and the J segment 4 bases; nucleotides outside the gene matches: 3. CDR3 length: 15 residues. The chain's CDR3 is CASSPGTGGTGELFF. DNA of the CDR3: TGTGCCAGCAGCCCCGGGACAGGGGGCACCGGGGAGCTGTTTTTT.

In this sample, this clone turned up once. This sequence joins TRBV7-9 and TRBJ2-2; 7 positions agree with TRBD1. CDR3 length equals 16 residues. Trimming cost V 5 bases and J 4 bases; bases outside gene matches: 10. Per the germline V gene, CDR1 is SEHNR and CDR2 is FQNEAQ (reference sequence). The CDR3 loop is CASSRLTGKVTGELFF. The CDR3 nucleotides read TGTGCCAGCAGCCGTCTGACAGGGAAAGTCACCGGGGAGCTGTTTTTT.

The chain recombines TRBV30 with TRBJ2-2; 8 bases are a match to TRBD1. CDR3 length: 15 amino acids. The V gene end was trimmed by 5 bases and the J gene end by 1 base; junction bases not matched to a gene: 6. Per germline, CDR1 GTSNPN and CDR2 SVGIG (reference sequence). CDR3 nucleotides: TGTGCCTGGGGACGGGGGACAGGGAACACCGGGGAGCTGTTTTTT. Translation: CAWGRGTGNTGELFF.

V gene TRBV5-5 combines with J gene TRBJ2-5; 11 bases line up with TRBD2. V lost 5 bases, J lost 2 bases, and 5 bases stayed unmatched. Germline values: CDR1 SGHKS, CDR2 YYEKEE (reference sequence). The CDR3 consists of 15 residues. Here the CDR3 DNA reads TGTGCCAGCAGTTACCCTAGCGGGGGGCAAGAGACCCAGTACTTC. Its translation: CASSYPSGGQETQYF.

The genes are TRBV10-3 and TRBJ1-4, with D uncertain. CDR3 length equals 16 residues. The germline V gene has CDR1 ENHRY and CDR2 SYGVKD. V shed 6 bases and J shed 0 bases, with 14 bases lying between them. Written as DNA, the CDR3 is TGTGCCATCAGCGAGACCCCGGGAGCAACTAATGAAAAACTGTTTTTT. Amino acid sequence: CAISETPGATNEKLFF.

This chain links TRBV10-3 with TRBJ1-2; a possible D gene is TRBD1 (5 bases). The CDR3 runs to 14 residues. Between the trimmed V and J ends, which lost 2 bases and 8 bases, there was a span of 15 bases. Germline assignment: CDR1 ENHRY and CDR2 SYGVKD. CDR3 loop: CAISEDSRSLGYTF. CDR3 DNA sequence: TGTGCCATCAGTGAGGACAGCCGATCGTTGGGCTACACCTTC.

CDR3 sequence reads: CASRDGTHQPQHF. In nucleotides, the CDR3 is TGTGCCAGCAGAGACGGGACACACCAGCCCCAGCATTTT. The chain carries TRBV6-5 and TRBJ1-5; possible D gene TRBD1, 6 bases. Germline V gene data show CDR1 as MNHEY and CDR2 as SVGAGI. This CDR3 spans 13 amino acids. With 6 bases removed from V and 7 bases from J, the gap between germline ends came to 13 bases.

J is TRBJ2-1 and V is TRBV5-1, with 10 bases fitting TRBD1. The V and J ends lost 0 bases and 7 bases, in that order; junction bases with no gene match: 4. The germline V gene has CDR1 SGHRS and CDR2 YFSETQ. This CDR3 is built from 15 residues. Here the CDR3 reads CASSLAGQGINEQFF. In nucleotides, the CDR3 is TGCGCCAGCAGCTTGGCGGGACAGGGGATTAATGAGCAGTTCTTC. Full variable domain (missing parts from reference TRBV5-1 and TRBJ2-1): KAGVTQTPRYLIKTRGQQVTLSCSPISGHRSVSWYQQTPGQGLQFLFEYFSETQRNKGNFPGRFSGRQFSNSRSEMNVSTLELGDSALYLCASSLAGQGINEQFFGPGTRLTVL.

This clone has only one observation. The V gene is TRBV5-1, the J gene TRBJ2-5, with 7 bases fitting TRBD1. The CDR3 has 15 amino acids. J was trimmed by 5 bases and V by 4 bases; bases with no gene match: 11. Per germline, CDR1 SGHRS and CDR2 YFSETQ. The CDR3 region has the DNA TGCGCCAGCAGCGAGAGACAGGGATTCGTCGAGACCCAGTACTTC. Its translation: CASSERQGFVETQYF.

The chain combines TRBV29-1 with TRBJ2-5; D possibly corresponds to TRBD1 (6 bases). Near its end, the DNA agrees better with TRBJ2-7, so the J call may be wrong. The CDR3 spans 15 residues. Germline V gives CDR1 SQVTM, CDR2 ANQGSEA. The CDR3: CSVEAHGQSSYEQYF. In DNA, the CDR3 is TGCAGCGTTGAAGCCCACGGACAGAGCTCCTACGAGCAGTACTTC.

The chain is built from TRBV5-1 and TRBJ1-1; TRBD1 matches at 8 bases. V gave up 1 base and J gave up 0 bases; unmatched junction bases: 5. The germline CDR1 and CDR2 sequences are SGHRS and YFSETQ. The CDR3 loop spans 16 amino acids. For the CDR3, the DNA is TGCGCCAGCAGCTTGCTGACAGGGGCGATGAACACTGAAGCTTTCTTT. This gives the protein CASSLLTGAMNTEAFF.

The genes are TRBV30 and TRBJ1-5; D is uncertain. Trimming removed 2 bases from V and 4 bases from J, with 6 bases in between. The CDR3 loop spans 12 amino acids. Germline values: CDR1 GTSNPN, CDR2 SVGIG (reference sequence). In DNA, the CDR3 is TGTGCCTGGAGTTGGCTTAATCAGCCCCAGCATTTT. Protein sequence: CAWSWLNQPQHF.

The CDR3 DNA sequence: TGTGCCAGCAGCTTCTCCAGGGGTGCTGAAAAACTGTTTTTT. Protein product: CASSFSRGAEKLFF. This chain uses TRBV7-2 with TRBJ1-4; a possible D gene is TRBD1 (6 bases). The CDR3 is made up of 14 amino acids. Germline loops: CDR1 SGHTA, CDR2 FQGNSA. The germline V and J ends were trimmed by 3 bases and 7 bases, with 12 bases remaining between them. Combining the CDR3 with reference TRBV7-2 and TRBJ1-4 gives the whole variable domain GAGVSQSPSNKVTEKGKDVELRCDPISGHTALYWYRQSLGQGLEFLIYFQGNSAPDKSGLPSDRFSAERTGGSVSTLTIQRTQQEDSAVYLCASSFSRGAEKLFFGSGTQLSVL.

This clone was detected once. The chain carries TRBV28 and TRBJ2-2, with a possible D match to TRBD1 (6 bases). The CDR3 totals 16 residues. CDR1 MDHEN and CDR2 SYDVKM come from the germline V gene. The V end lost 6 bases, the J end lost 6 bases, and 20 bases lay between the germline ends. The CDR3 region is CASSHKDRQIPGELFF. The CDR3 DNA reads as TGTGCCAGCAGCCATAAAGACAGGCAAATTCCCGGGGAGCTGTTTTTT.

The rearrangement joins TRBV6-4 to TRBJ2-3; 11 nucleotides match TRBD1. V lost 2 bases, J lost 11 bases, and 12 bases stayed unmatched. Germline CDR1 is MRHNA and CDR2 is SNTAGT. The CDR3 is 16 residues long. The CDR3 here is CASSDGGQGARVKQYF. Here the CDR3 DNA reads TGTGCCAGCAGTGACGGAGGACAGGGGGCAAGGGTTAAGCAGTATTTT.

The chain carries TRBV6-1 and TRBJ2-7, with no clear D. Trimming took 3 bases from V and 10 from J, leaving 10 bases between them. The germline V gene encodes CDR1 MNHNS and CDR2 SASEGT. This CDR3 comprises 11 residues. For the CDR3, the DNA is TGTGCCAGCAGTGAGTCGGGTACCCAGTACTTC. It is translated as CASSESGTQYF.

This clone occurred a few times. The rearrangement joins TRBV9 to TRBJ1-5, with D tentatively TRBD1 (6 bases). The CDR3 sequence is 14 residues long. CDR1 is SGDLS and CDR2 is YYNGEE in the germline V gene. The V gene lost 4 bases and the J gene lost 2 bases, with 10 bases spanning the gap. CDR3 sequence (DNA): TGTGCCAGCAGCCCCCACAGGGGCAATCAGCCCCAGCATTTT. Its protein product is CASSPHRGNQPQHF.

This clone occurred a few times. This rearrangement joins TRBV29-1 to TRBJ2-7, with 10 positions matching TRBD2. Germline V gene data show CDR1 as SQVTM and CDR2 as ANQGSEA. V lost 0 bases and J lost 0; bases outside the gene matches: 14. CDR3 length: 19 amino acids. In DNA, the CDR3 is TGCAGCGTTGAAGAGAGTCGGGCTAGCGGGGGCTATAGCTCCTACGAGCAGTACTTC. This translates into CSVEESRASGGYSSYEQYF.

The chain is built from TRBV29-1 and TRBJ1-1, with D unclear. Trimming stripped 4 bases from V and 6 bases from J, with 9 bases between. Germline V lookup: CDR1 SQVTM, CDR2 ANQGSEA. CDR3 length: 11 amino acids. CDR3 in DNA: TGCAGCGTTGGGGCAGTTCCTGAAGCTTTCTTT. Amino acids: CSVGAVPEAFF. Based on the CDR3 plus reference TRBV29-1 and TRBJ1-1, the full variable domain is SAVISQKPSRDICQRGTSLTIQCQVDSQVTMMFWYRQQPGQSLTLIATANQGSEATYESGFVIDKFPISRPNLTFSTLTVSNMSPEDSSIYLCSVGAVPEAFFGQGTRLTVV.

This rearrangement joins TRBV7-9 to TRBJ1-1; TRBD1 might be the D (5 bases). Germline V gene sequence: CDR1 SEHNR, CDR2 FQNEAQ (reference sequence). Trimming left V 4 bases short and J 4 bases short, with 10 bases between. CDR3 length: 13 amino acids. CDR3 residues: CASSYGGSTEAFF. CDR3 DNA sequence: TGTGCCAGCAGCTACGGGGGTAGCACTGAAGCTTTCTTT. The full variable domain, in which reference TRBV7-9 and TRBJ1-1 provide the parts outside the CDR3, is DTGVSQNPRHKITKRGQNVTFRCDPISEHNRLYWYRQTLGQGPEFLTYFQNEAQLEKSRLLSDRFSAERPKGSFSTLEIQRTEQGDSAMYLCASSYGGSTEAFFGQGTRLTVV.

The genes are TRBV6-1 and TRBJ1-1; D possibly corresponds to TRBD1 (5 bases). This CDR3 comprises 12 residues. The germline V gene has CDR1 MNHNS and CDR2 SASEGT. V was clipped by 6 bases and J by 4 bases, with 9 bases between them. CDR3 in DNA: TGTGCCAGCAGCTATGACAGCACTGAAGCTTTCTTT. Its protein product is CASSYDSTEAFF.

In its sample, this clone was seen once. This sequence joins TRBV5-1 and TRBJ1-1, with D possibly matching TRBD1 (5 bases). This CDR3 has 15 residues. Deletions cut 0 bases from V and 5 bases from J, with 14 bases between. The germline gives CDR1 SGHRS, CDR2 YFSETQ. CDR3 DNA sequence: TGCGCCAGCAGCTTGGATCTGGGGCGAGGAACTGAAGCTTTCTTT. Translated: CASSLDLGRGTEAFF.

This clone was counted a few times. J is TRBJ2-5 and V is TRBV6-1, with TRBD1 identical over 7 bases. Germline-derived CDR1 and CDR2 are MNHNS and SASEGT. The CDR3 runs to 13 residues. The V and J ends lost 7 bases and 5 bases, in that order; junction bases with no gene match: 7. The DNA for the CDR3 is TGTGCCAGCATATTGACAGGGTGGGAGACCCAGTACTTC. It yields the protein CASILTGWETQYF.